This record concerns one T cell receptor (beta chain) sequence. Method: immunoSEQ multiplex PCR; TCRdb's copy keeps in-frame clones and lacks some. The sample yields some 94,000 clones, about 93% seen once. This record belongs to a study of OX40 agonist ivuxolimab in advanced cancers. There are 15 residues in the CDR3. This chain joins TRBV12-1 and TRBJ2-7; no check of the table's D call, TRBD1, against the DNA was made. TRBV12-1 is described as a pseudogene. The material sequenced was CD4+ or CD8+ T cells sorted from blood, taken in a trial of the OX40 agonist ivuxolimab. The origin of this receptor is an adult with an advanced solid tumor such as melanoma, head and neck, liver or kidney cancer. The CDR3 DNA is TGTGCCAGCAGCTTCATCAGGGCGATGGGCTACGAGCAGTACTTC. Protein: CASSFIRAMGYEQYF.